This T cell receptor (beta chain) was sequenced for a study of blood T cells in healthy people across ages. Primed by a sample-barcoded 5' primer and a J-beta primer mix, a second PCR proceeded for about 6 to 12 cycles. Each cDNA molecule was tagged by a template-switch adaptor that had 12 random nucleotides. TCRdb reprocessed the 5' RACE reads with MiXCR, giving one entry per CDR3 protein. The sample records some 930,000 distinct CDR3 sequences, 25% to 30% being singletons. These same data were also listed under a study on T cells of mothers and their children. That work contributes: It was observed that no persistent microchimeric T cell clones could be detected.

The receptor was isolated from a woman aged 40 to 49 in good health. Sequencing was performed on blood.

The CDR3 spells CASSPRQTGPFDGYTF. Written as DNA, the CDR3 is TGTGCCAGCAGTCCGCGACAGACAGGGCCTTTTGATGGCTACACCTTC. The genes are TRBV6-1 and TRBJ1-2; the match to TRBD1 covers 7 bases. Germline values: CDR1 MNHNS, CDR2 SASEGT. This CDR3 is built from 16 residues. Germline trimming cut 5 bases from V and 6 bases from J; bases unmatched to any gene: 15.